The sequence of this TCR beta chain was determined in a study of graft-versus-host responses after intestinal transplantation. Study-wide results and limits: Allografts from individuals with graft-donor T cell macrochimerism displayed high graft-versus-host to host-versus-graft clonal ratios.

Germline loops: CDR1 SEHNR, CDR2 FQNEAQ (reference sequence). CDR3 length: 12 residues. The method was immunoSEQ multiplex PCR; TCRdb's version includes in-frame clones alone and lacks a portion of them. This sample has just under 90,000 clones, with 80% to 85% found just once. Concerning this clone: What it binds is unknown. Sequence at one end of the junction differs from germline and may be a read error.

The input for sequencing was unstimulated CD8+ T cells sorted from spleen or lymph node cells, taken before intestinal transplant. The sequence was obtained from a human donor who received an intestinal transplant. The rearrangement uses TRBV7-9 and TRBJ2-5; the match to TRBD1 covers 7 bases. This CDR3 is CASSLMPPGTDF. The CDR3 region has the DNA TGTGCCAGCAGCTTAATGCCCCCGGGGACAGACTTC.